This TCR beta chain is from a study of blood T cells in healthy people across ages. Overall study results and limits: From one million sequenced T cells, diversity estimates were lower bounds.

As regards this clonotype: The antigen is unknown.

The amount of total RNA extracted per sample was at least 6 micrograms. PCR was performed a second time for about 7 to 11 cycles using a sample-barcoded 5' primer and a J-beta primer mix. Each cDNA was tagged by a template-switch adaptor containing 12 random nucleotides. There were at least 2.5 million CDR3-containing paired-end reads obtained from each sample. A single record per CDR3 protein comes from TCRdb applying MiXCR to the 5' RACE reads. The sample includes hundreds of thousands of distinct CDR3 sequences, 44% of them seen just once. The sequencing input was blood. The receptor was derived from a man in his 60s in good health.

Here the CDR3 DNA reads TGTGCCAGCAGTCCAGGGGGGCCGCCCTCCTACGAGCAGTACTTC. Translating it yields CASSPGGPPSYEQYF. The V and J genes are TRBV6-6 and TRBJ2-7; tentative D call: TRBD1 (7 bases). Germline V gene lookup returns CDR1 MNHNY and CDR2 SVGAGI (reference sequence). Trimming shortened V by 5 bases and J by 0 bases, and 14 bases separated the two germline ends. The CDR3 extends over 15 amino acids.